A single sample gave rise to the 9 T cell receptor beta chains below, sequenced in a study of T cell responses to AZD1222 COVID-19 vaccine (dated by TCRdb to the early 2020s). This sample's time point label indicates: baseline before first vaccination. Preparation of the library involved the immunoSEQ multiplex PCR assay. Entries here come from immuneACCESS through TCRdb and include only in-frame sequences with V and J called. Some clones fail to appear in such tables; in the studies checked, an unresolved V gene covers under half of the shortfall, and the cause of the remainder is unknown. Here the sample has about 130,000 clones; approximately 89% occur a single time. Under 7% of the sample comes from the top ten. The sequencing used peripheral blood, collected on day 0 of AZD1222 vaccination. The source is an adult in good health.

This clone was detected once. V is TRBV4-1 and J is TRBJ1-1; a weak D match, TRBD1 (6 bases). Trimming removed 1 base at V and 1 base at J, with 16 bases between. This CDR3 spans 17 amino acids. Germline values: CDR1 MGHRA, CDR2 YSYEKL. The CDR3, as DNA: TGCGCCAGCAGCCAAGTGGTTGGAGACAGGAGGAACACTGAAGCTTTCTTT. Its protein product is CASSQVVGDRRNTEAFF.

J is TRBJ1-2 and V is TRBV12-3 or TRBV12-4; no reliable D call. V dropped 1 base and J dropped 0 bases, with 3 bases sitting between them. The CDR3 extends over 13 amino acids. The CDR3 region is CASSLEANYGYTF. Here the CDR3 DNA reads TGTGCCAGCAGTTTAGAAGCTAACTATGGCTACACCTTC.

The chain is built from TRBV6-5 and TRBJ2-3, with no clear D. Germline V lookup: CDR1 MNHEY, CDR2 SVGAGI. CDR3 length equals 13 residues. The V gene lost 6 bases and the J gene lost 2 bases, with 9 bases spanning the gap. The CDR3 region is CASRGFPTDTQYF. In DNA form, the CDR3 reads TGTGCCAGCAGAGGGTTTCCCACAGATACGCAGTATTTT.

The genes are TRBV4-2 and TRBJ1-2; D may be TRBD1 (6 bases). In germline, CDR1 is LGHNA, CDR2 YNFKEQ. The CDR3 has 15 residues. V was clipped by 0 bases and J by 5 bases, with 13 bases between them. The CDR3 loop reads CASSQDPQGLYGYTF. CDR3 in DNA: TGTGCCAGCAGCCAAGACCCACAGGGACTATATGGCTACACCTTC.

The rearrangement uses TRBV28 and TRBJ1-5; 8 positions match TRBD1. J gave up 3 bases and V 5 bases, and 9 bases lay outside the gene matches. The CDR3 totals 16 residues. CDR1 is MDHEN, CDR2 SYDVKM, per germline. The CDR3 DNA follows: TGTGCCAGCAGTCCTTCAACAGGGGGGTACAATCAGCCCCAGCATTTT. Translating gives CASSPSTGGYNQPQHF.

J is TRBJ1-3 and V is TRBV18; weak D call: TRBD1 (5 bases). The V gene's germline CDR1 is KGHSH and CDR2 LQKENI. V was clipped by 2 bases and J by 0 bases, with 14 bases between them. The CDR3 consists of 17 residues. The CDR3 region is CASSPLPGQFSGNTIYF. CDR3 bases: TGTGCCAGCTCACCATTACCCGGACAATTCTCTGGAAACACCATATATTTT.

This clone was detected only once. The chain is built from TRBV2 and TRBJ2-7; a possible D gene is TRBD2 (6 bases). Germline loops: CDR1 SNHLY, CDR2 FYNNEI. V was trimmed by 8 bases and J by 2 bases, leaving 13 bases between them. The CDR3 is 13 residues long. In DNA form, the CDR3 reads TGTGCCAGCGTGCGGGGTGACACCTACGAGCAGTACTTC. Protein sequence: CASVRGDTYEQYF.

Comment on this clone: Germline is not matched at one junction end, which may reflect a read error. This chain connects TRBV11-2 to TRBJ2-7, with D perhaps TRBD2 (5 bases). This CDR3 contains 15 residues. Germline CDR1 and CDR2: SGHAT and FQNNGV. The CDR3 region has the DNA TGTGCCAGCAGTTCCGGCCCCGGGGTTCATTATTCACAGAACTTC. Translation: CASSSGPGVHYSQNF.

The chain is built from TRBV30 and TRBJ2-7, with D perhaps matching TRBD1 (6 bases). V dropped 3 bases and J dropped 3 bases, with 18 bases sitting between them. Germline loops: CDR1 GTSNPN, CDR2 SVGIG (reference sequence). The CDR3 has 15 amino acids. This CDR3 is CAWSRGQTNNYEQYF. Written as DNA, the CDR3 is TGTGCCTGGAGCAGAGGACAGACTAATAACTACGAGCAGTACTTC.